This T cell receptor (beta chain) was observed in a study of Graves' ophthalmopathy and Graves' hyperthyroidism. RNA served as the template for amplifying TCR beta CDR3 regions. The authors performed first-round RT-PCR with HTBI primers and then a second-round multiplex PCR. One entry per CDR3 protein, called by TCRdb with MiXCR from the multiplex PCR reads. The sample has about 57,000 distinct CDR3 sequences; roughly half are singletons. CDR3 length equals 16 residues. Germline V gives CDR1 MGHDK, CDR2 SYGVNS. V gave up 0 bases and J gave up 5 bases, with 11 bases separating them. The source material was peripheral blood. V usage is TRBV25-1 and J usage is TRBJ1-6; tentatively, D is TRBD1 (5 bases). The TCR originated in an adult woman with Graves' ophthalmopathy. The CDR3 spells CASSEYGGGNNSPLHF. In DNA form, the CDR3 reads TGTGCCAGCAGTGAATACGGGGGAGGCAATAATTCACCCCTCCACTTT. The full variable domain, with the rest looked up from reference TRBV25-1 and TRBJ1-6, is EADIYQTPRYLVIGTGKKITLECSQTMGHDKMYWYQQDPGMELHLIHYSYGVNSTEKGDLSSESTVSRIRTEHFPLTLESARPSHTSQYLCASSEYGGGNNSPLHFGNGTRLTVT.